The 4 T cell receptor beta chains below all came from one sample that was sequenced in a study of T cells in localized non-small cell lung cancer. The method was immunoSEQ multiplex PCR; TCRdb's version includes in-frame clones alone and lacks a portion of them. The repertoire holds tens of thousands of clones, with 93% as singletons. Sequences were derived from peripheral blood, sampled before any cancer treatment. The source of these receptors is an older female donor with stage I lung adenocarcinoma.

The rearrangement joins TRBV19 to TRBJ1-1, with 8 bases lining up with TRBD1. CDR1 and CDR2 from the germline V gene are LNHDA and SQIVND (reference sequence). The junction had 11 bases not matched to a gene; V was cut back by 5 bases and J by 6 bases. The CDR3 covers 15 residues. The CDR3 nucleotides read TGTGCCAGTAGTGCCCCCGACAGGGGATGGGCTGAAGCTTTCTTT. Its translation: CASSAPDRGWAEAFF.

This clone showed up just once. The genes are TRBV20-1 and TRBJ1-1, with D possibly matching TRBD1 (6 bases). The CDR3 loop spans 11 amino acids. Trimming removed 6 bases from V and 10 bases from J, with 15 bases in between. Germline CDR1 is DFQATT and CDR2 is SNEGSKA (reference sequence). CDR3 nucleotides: TGCAGTGCCTTTGGACAGAACGGAGCTTTCTTT. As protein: CSAFGQNGAFF.

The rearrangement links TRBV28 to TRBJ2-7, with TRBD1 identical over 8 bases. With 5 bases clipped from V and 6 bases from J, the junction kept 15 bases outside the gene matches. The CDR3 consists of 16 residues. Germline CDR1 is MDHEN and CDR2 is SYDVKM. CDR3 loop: CASSGLGTGHKGEQYF. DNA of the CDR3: TGTGCCAGCAGTGGTCTAGGGACAGGACATAAAGGCGAGCAGTACTTC.

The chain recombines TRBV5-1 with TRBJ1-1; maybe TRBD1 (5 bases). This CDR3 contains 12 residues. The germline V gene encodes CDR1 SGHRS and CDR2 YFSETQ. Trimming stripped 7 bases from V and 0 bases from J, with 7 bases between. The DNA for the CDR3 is TGCGCCAGCGGACACCTGAACACTGAAGCTTTCTTT. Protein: CASGHLNTEAFF.